The sequence of this T cell receptor (beta chain) was determined in a study of beta chain features in type 1 diabetes. About the research overall: Age and gender were similar between patients and healthy donors, as were cell yields. Study-level points and caveats: It was not settled here whether HLA type affects TCRB rearrangement. The study found fewer insertions and more deletions at VDJ junctions in type 1 diabetes patients.

The authors reverse transcribed all of the isolated RNA, so sequencing captured expressed TCRB transcripts. TCRdb's table, derived via immunoSEQ multiplex PCR, lists solely in-frame clones and lacks some. The table shows around 330,000 clones, with around 10% occurring only once. The sample holds a few counts of this clone. Its target is unknown. The clonotype comes from a woman under 40 in good health. What was sequenced was naive CD4+ T cells from blood.

The DNA for the CDR3 is TGCGCCAGCAGTGAGGCGACGGGAGGGCCTGAGACCCAGTACTTC. As protein: CASSEATGGPETQYF. The V and J genes are TRBV10-2 and TRBJ2-5, with TRBD2 identical over 8 bases. The V gene's germline CDR1 is WSHSY and CDR2 SAAADI. The J segment lost 5 bases and the V segment lost 2 bases, leaving 7 bases of the junction unmatched. The CDR3 runs 15 residues.